What follows is one T cell receptor beta chain and its context. This entry is derived from a study of cytomegalovirus exposure and HLA in healthy donors. 60 Vbeta and 13 Jbeta primers were used in PCR. Measured with immunoSEQ multiplex PCR; TCRdb has only the in-frame clones, and not every one. The top ten clones hold about 1.7% of a sample with 140,000 to 150,000 clones, roughly three fifths of them seen once. This receptor was taken from a male donor in good health and CMV-seronegative. Material: PBMCs.

Here the CDR3 reads CASSQDPRGGANVLTF. CDR3 nucleotides: TGCGCCAGCAGCCAAGATCCAAGGGGTGGGGCCAACGTCCTGACTTTC. The J gene is TRBJ2-6, the V gene TRBV4-1; TRBD1 is a possible D gene (5 bases). The germline V gene encodes CDR1 MGHRA and CDR2 YSYEKL. Trimming removed 0 bases from V and 3 bases from J, with 9 bases in between. CDR3 length equals 16 residues.